Each of the 10 T cell receptor beta chains below was sequenced from the same sample in a study of beta chain features in type 1 diabetes. cDNA synthesis used the whole RNA isolate, giving expressed TCRB sequences. Clones were sequenced by immunoSEQ multiplex PCR, and TCRdb holds only the in-frame ones, with some missing. Altogether nearly 250,000 clones are present, approximately 70% being singletons, with the ten largest covering around 0.05%. The sample was naive CD4+ T cells from blood. The receptor source for this set is a man younger than 40 in good health.

This chain joins TRBV12-5 and TRBJ2-2; 10 nucleotides line up with TRBD1. CDR3 length equals 16 residues. J gave up 6 bases and V 8 bases, and 12 bases lay outside the gene matches. Per germline, CDR1 LGHNT and CDR2 FRNRAP. The CDR3 DNA reads TGTGCTAGTAACCTGCGAGGACAGGGGGAATCCGGGGAGCTGTTTTTT. Translating gives CASNLRGQGESGELFF. Full variable domain (remainder filled in from reference TRBV12-5 and TRBJ2-2): DARVTQTPRHKVTEMGQEVTMRCQPILGHNTVFWYRQTMMQGLELLAYFRNRAPLDDSGMPKDRFSAEMPDATLATLKIQPSEPRDSAVYFCASNLRGQGESGELFFGEGSRLTVL.

This clone was observed a few times. The genes are TRBV10-3 and TRBJ2-2; D unclear. V was trimmed by 4 bases and J by 7 bases, leaving 4 bases between them. The germline V gene has CDR1 ENHRY and CDR2 SYGVKD. The CDR3 sequence is 11 residues long. The CDR3 sequence is CAISASGELFF. The CDR3, as DNA: TGTGCCATCAGTGCGAGCGGGGAGCTGTTTTTT.

This rearrangement joins TRBV5-1 to TRBJ2-7, with D possibly called TRBD1 or TRBD2 (5 bases each). The CDR3 totals 14 residues. V gave up 4 bases and J gave up 6 bases, with 17 bases separating them. Germline V gene sequence: CDR1 SGHRS, CDR2 YFSETQ. CDR3 in amino acids: CASSLSSGTSEQYF. The CDR3 region has the DNA TGCGCCAGCAGCCTGAGCTCCGGGACCAGCGAGCAGTACTTC.

This sequence joins TRBV5-4 and TRBJ2-3; D is ambiguous. Germline V CDR1 and CDR2: SGHNT, YYREEE (reference sequence). The CDR3 sequence is 16 residues long. V lost 0 bases, J lost 4 bases, and 15 bases lay in between. CDR3 nucleotide sequence: TGTGCCAGCAGCTTGGGTATGTCCGTGGTCCCAGATACGCAGTATTTT. It translates to CASSLGMSVVPDTQYF.

This clone has a handful of counts. The genes are TRBV29-1 and TRBJ2-7; TRBD2 aligns across 13 bases. Trimming removed 4 bases from V and 0 bases from J; junction bases left unmatched: 12. This CDR3 comprises 18 residues. The V gene's germline CDR1 is SQVTM and CDR2 ANQGSEA. The CDR3 reads CSVVSGLAGSVGSYEQYF. DNA of the CDR3: TGCAGCGTTGTATCGGGACTAGCGGGATCGGTCGGCTCCTACGAGCAGTACTTC.

The gene calls are TRBV15 and TRBJ1-2; 9 bases are shared with TRBD1. V dropped 0 bases and J dropped 4; count of bases not matched to a gene: 12. The CDR3 runs to 18 residues. Germline values: CDR1 LNHNV, CDR2 YYDKDF (reference sequence). The CDR3 reads CATSRDFAAGQGAYGYTF. The DNA for the CDR3 is TGTGCCACCAGCAGAGATTTTGCGGCGGGACAGGGAGCCTATGGCTACACCTTC.

V gene TRBV30 combines with J gene TRBJ2-7, with TRBD2 identical over 14 bases. Looked up from germline, CDR1 is GTSNPN and CDR2 is SVGIG (reference sequence). Trimming at V came to 0 bases and at J to 5 bases, leaving 6 bases not matched to a gene. The CDR3 extends over 16 amino acids. This CDR3 reads CAWSVGTSGSIHEQYF. CDR3 in DNA: TGTGCCTGGAGTGTAGGGACTAGCGGGAGTATCCACGAGCAGTACTTC.

The chain joins TRBV30 to TRBJ2-5, with TRBD2 identical over 8 bases. The CDR3 is made up of 13 amino acids. V gave up 5 bases and J gave up 3 bases; unmatched junction bases: 5. CDR1 GTSNPN and CDR2 SVGIG come from the germline V gene (reference sequence). The CDR3 here is CAWARGLEETQYF. CDR3 nucleotides: TGTGCCTGGGCCAGGGGACTAGAAGAGACCCAGTACTTC.

This clone turned up a few times. The genes are TRBV6-5 and TRBJ2-5; D tentatively fits TRBD1 or TRBD2 (5 bases each). This CDR3 region has 14 residues. Looked up from germline, CDR1 is MNHEY and CDR2 is SVGAGI. V was trimmed by 5 bases and J by 6 bases, leaving 16 bases between them. CDR3 in amino acids: CASSASGTRQTQYF. The CDR3 DNA reads TGTGCCAGCAGTGCGTCCGGGACGCGACAGACCCAGTACTTC.

In its sample, this clone was seen a few times. This chain uses TRBV30 with TRBJ2-2, with 8 bases fitting TRBD1. The CDR3 covers 12 residues. Looked up from germline, CDR1 is GTSNPN and CDR2 is SVGIG (reference sequence). V trimming: 0 bases; J trimming: 14 bases; junction bases outside the gene matches: 5. CDR3 sequence (DNA): TGTGCCTGGAGTGTTTACGGACAGGGTCTGTTTTTT. This translates into CAWSVYGQGLFF.